This record concerns one T cell receptor beta chain sequence. It has no known antigen specificity. Base qualities are not recorded, but no much larger clone differs from it by a single base. This sample also contains other DNA sequences that code for the same CDR3. One collaborating source in Seattle enrolled patients while the patients were actively infected and followed the patients over time throughout the course of disease. Whole blood was collected in K2EDTA tubes by collaborating institutions according to the institutions' own protocols. For TCRbeta analysis, collaborator samples were shipped as frozen whole blood, as isolated PBMCs, or as DNA extracted from either sample type. The sample is drawn from a study of blood T cell repertoires in COVID-19 (dated by TCRdb to the early 2020s). Turning to the overall study: Collaborator samples came from the United States, Italy and Spain and covered acute and convalescent phases of COVID-19. A freely available public database, intended as a resource for researchers studying the immune response to SARS-CoV-2, is where the repertoires were released. Sample metadata almost always included a de-identified subject ID, COVID-19 status, age in years and sex. Where available, HLA class I and class II types were taken from metadata supplied by the sample provider and were not determined by assay-based typing. Deeply sampled blood TCRbeta repertoires from subjects exposed to, actively infected with, or recovered from COVID-19 were included in the dataset. The material from the prospective study consisted of cDNA or gDNA derived from T cells, B-cell-depleted T cells, or PBMCs. Samples came from the ongoing ImmuneRACE study (first 160 participants) plus 1,254 subjects from 6 global collaborators. Study-level results and caveats: How much clinical and demographic metadata was included differed by source and by participant, and the metadata was provided uncurated.

TCRbeta CDR3 regions were amplified from genomic DNA by means of the immunoSEQ Assay, a bias-controlled multiplex PCR. Turning to the authors' computational methods: Within the assay, amplification of reference gene primers was used to estimate how many nucleated cells each sample contained. To quantify the absolute abundance of each unique TCRbeta CDR3 rearrangement, sequence reads were collapsed and filtered. For each sample, productive Simpson clonality was calculated by taking the square root of Simpson's diversity index across productive rearrangements. As stored in TCRdb, this immuneACCESS dataset retains in-frame rearrangements with V and J assigned. A fraction of the clones does not appear; measured against another copy, unresolved V genes explain less than half of the discrepancy, and the remainder lacks a known reason. Clonal size and the V and J genes are those of that table, whereas D and trimming came from the DNA. The sample data list about 260,000 clones, and more than 85% of these were observed just once. Together, the top ten hold under 3% of the sample.

CDR1 and CDR2 (MNHEY, SMNVEV) derive from the germline V gene (reference sequence). Trimming costs V 3 bases and J 3 bases, and their ends lie 9 bases apart. The CDR3 sequence holds 14 residues, the cysteine and phenylalanine included. CDR3 DNA only is kept here, 42 bases in frame from base 1. The V and J genes are TRBV27 and TRBJ2-1, and TRBD1 may be the D gene, going by 6 matching bases. This TCR was sampled from a person aged 18 to 30 with COVID-19, enrolled during active disease. Sequenced input: peripheral blood. The DNA reads TGTGCCAGCAGTTTGAGGGGGAGCTACAATGAGCAGTTCTTC. This is translated as CASSLRGSYNEQFF.